This T cell receptor (beta chain) emerged from a study of T cell repertoires in cytomegalovirus infection (dated 2019 in TCRdb). With respect to the entire study: Peptide stimulations targeted recently identified HLA-C-restricted CMV epitopes, whose presentation resists viral immunomodulation, together with well-studied HLA-B-restricted epitopes. Donor HLA type was relevant to the analysis, as public TCR beta signatures indicated carriage of CMV infection together with the matching HLA type. Summary of the overall study and its limitations: The ex vivo response was dominated by HLA-C-restricted CMV-specific TCR beta clonotypes, which also provided the single most frequent clonotype in two of eight donors. Cumulative frequency of public TCR beta family members discriminated carriers of CMV infection plus the relevant HLA type in this cohort and an independent approximately 360-donor cohort.

Sequencing took place on an Illumina HiSeq 1500. TCRdb passed the public sequencing reads through fastp at Q25 and MiXCR, retaining productive beta sequences. Each CDR3 protein gets just one entry, which takes the most common genes and DNA from the rows behind it. This sample lists some 700,000 distinct CDR3 sequences; 30% to 35% were detected once. 15% to 20% of the sample is held by the ten biggest clonotypes. Many counts were recorded for this clonotype. What antigen it recognizes has not been identified. No qualities accompany the bases; no much larger clone lies one base away. The meaning of the sample's treatment or condition label: in vitro stimulation with specific CMV peptide epitopes to enrich CMV-specific T cells. This TCR was recovered from a human donor in good health (CMV status not recorded). Some clones in this sample may be carry-over from other donors' samples. Source: cultured PBMCs, taken from culture after CMV antigen stimulation.

The nucleotide sequence is given as TGTGCCAGCAGCAAAGAGAGGAGAGGGACTGAAGCTTTCTTT. It specifies CASSKERRGTEAFF. This chain joins TRBV7-2 to TRBJ1-1, with no reliable assignment of the D segment. CDR1 is given as SGHTA and CDR2 as FQGNSA, both from the germline V gene. CDR3 length: 14 amino acids, cysteine to phenylalanine. Here the CDR3 DNA is all that survives: 42 bases in frame from base 1. V is pared back by 5 bases and J by 5 bases, with 15 bases lying between the germline termini.